This TCR beta chain was captured in a study of cytomegalovirus exposure and HLA in healthy donors. CDR1 and CDR2 (germline): SGHTA, FQGNSA. With 9 bases clipped from V and 1 base from J, the junction kept 15 bases outside the gene matches. The CDR3 contains 18 residues. Profiled with immunoSEQ multiplex PCR; TCRdb holds only in-frame clones, not every one. The data hold 140,000 to 150,000 clones, with roughly nine tenths observed a single time. The chain has TRBV7-2 and TRBJ2-3; 11 bases agree with TRBD2. Sequencing was done on a sample of PBMCs. This clonotype was sampled from a man between 18 and 29 years old in good health and CMV-seronegative. The CDR3 region is CARNSPHSGRAGTDTQYF. The CDR3, as DNA: TGTGCCAGAAACTCACCCCATAGCGGGAGGGCCGGCACAGATACGCAGTATTTT. Complete variable domain (other parts from reference TRBV7-2 and TRBJ2-3): GAGVSQSPSNKVTEKGKDVELRCDPISGHTALYWYRQSLGQGLEFLIYFQGNSAPDKSGLPSDRFSAERTGGSVSTLTIQRTQQEDSAVYLCARNSPHSGRAGTDTQYFGPGTRLTVL.